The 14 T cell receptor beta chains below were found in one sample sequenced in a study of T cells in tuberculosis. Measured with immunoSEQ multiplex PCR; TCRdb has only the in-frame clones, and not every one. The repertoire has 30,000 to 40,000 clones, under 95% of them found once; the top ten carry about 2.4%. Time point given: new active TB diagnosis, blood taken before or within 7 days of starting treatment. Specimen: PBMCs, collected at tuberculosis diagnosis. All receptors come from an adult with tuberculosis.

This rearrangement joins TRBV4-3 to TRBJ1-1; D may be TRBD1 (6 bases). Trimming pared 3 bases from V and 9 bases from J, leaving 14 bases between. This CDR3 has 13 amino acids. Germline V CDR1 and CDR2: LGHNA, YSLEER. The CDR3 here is CASSQIRGLQAFF. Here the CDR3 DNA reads TGCGCCAGCAGCCAGATCAGGGGTTTACAAGCTTTCTTT.

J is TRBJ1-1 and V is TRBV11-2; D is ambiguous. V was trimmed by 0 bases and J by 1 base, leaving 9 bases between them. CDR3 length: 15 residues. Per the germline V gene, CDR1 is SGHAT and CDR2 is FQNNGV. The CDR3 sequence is CASSLEMAGNTEAFF. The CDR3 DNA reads TGTGCCAGCAGCTTAGAGATGGCGGGGAACACTGAAGCTTTCTTT.

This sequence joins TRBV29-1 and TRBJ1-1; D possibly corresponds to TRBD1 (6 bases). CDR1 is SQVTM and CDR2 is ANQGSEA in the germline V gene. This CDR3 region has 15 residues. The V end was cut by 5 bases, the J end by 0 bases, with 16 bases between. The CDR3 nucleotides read TGCAGCGTTCGAACAGGGTCTGTAGTGAACACTGAAGCTTTCTTT. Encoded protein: CSVRTGSVVNTEAFF.

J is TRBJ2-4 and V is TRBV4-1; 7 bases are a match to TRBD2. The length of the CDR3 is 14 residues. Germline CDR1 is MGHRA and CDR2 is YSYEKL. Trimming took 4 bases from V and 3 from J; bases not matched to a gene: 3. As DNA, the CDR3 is TGCGCCAGCAGCCCCGCTAGCGGCAAAAACATTCAGTACTTC. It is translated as CASSPASGKNIQYF.

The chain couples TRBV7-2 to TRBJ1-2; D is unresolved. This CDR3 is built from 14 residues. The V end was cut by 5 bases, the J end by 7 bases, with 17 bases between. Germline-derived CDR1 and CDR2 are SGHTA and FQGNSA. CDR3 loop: CASSQPGSTAGYTF. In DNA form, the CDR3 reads TGTGCCAGCAGCCAGCCCGGGTCGACTGCTGGCTACACCTTC.

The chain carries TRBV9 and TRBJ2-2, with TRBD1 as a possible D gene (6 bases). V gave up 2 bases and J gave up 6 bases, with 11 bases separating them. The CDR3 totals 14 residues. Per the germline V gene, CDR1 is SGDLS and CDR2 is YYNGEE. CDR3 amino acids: CASSVAGVSGELFF. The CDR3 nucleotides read TGTGCCAGCAGCGTTGCAGGGGTTTCCGGGGAGCTGTTTTTT.

The DNA for the CDR3 is TGCGCCAGCAGCCAAGATCTGGACAGTAGATCAGAAAAACTGTTTTTT. It codes for CASSQDLDSRSEKLFF. The chain carries TRBV4-1 and TRBJ1-4; weak D call: TRBD1 (6 bases). Germline-derived CDR1 and CDR2 are MGHRA and YSYEKL. The ends were cut back, 0 bases at V and 8 bases at J, with 16 bases in the middle. This CDR3 has 16 residues.

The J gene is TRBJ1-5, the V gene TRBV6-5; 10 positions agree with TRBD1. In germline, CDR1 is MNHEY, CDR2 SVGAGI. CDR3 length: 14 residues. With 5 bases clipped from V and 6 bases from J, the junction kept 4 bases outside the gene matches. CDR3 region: CASSHDRGPQPQHF. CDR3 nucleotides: TGTGCCAGCAGTCACGACAGGGGGCCTCAGCCCCAGCATTTT.

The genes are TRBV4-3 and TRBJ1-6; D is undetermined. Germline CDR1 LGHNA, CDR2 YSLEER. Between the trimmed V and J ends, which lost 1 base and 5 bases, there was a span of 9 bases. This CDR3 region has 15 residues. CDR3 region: CASSQGRVDNSPLHF. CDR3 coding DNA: TGCGCCAGCAGCCAAGGGCGGGTTGATAATTCACCCCTCCACTTT.

The CDR3 DNA is TGCAGCGTGAGACTCCAAGAGACCCAGTACTTC. Protein product: CSVRLQETQYF. The chain recombines TRBV29-1 with TRBJ2-5; D is uncertain. The CDR3 extends over 11 amino acids. Trimming took 6 bases from V and 1 from J, leaving 6 bases between them. Germline-derived CDR1 and CDR2 are SQVTM and ANQGSEA.

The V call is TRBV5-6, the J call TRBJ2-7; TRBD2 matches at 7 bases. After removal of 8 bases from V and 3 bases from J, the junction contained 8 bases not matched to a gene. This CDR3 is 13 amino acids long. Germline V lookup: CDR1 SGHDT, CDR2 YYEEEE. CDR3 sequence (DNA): TGTGCCAGTCGGACTAGTGACCACTACGAGCAGTACTTC. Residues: CASRTSDHYEQYF.

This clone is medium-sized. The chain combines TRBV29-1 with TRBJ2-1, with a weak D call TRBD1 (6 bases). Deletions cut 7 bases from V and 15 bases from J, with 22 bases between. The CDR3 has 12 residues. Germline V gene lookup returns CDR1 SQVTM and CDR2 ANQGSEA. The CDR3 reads CSALLQGPFGFF. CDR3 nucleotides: TGCAGCGCCCTACTACAGGGTCCGTTTGGGTTCTTC.

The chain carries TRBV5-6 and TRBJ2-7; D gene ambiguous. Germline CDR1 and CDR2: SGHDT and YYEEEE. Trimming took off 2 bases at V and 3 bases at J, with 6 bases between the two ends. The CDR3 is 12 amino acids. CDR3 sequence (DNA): TGTGCCAGCAGCTTCGGCGGCTACGAGCAGTACTTC. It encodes CASSFGGYEQYF.

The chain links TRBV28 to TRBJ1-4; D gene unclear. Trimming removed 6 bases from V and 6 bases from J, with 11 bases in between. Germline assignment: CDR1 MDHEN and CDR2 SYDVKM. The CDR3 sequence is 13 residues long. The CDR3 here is CASRTLVYEKLFF. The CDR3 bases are TGTGCCAGCAGGACATTAGTTTATGAAAAACTGTTTTTT. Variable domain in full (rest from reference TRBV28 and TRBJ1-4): DVKVTQSSRYLVKRTGEKVFLECVQDMDHENMFWYRQDPGLGLRLIYFSYDVKMKEKGDIPEGYSVSREKKERFSLILESASTNQTSMYLCASRTLVYEKLFFGSGTQLSVL.